The rows below give T cell receptor beta chains drawn from one sample of a study of monozygotic twins with inflammatory bowel disease. TCRdb reprocessed the 5' RACE reads and reports one entry per CDR3 protein, with no DNA. The sample has around 97,000 distinct CDR3 sequences. Sequencing was performed on blood. The source of these receptors is a human donor with ulcerative colitis or Crohn's disease, or a healthy co-twin of an affected twin (not recorded which). Both conserved end residues are part of each CDR3.

cdr3_aa: CASSPQPRENTEAFF
cdr3_length: 15
v_call: TRBV5-4
j_call: TRBJ1-1

cdr3_aa: CASSRTESANYGYTF
cdr3_length: 15
v_call: TRBV6-1
j_call: TRBJ1-2

cdr3_aa: CSASRDNEQFF
cdr3_length: 11
v_call: TRBV29-1
j_call: TRBJ2-1

cdr3_aa: CASSLDGSYTGELFF
cdr3_length: 15
v_call: TRBV5-1
j_call: TRBJ2-2

cdr3_aa: CSVESQSTGELFF
cdr3_length: 13
v_call: TRBV29-1
j_call: TRBJ2-2

cdr3_aa: CASSQDPKGQGRSPLHF
cdr3_length: 17
v_call: TRBV4-2
j_call: TRBJ1-6

cdr3_aa: CASSVVLAPTGELFF
cdr3_length: 15
v_call: TRBV9
j_call: TRBJ2-2

cdr3_aa: CASSPPRRGSGANVLTF
cdr3_length: 17
v_call: TRBV18
j_call: TRBJ2-6

cdr3_aa: CATSDTSGRNNEQFF
cdr3_length: 15
v_call: TRBV24-1
j_call: TRBJ2-1

cdr3_aa: CASSFPDRSMNTEAFF
cdr3_length: 16
v_call: TRBV12-3/TRBV12-4
j_call: TRBJ1-1

cdr3_aa: CASSLDDLRYEQYF
cdr3_length: 14
v_call: TRBV7-2
j_call: TRBJ2-7

cdr3_aa: CASSVAIWGWTGSYEQYF
cdr3_length: 18
v_call: TRBV9
j_call: TRBJ2-7

cdr3_aa: CASSPRRSGRNNEQFF
cdr3_length: 16
v_call: TRBV11-1
j_call: TRBJ2-1

cdr3_aa: CASRLTGTSYEQYF
cdr3_length: 14
v_call: TRBV12-3/TRBV12-4
j_call: TRBJ2-7

cdr3_aa: CASSSLAGGRDTQYF
cdr3_length: 15
v_call: TRBV11-2
j_call: TRBJ2-3

cdr3_aa: CASSLAGRDNTIYF
cdr3_length: 14
v_call: TRBV7-2
j_call: TRBJ1-3

cdr3_aa: CSAGTDPPDTQYF
cdr3_length: 13
v_call: TRBV20-1
j_call: TRBJ2-3

cdr3_aa: CSASQAPTGKNEQFF
cdr3_length: 15
v_call: TRBV20-1
j_call: TRBJ2-1

cdr3_aa: CASTTRGHRGIYEQYF
cdr3_length: 16
v_call: TRBV7-9
j_call: TRBJ2-7

cdr3_aa: CSGTGPSEQYF
cdr3_length: 11
v_call: TRBV20-1
j_call: TRBJ2-7

cdr3_aa: CATSGTGVQPQHF
cdr3_length: 13
v_call: TRBV7-9
j_call: TRBJ1-5

cdr3_aa: CASSLVFSANTGELFF
cdr3_length: 16
v_call: TRBV7-2
j_call: TRBJ2-2

cdr3_aa: CASSYRMLGSSYNEQFF
cdr3_length: 17
v_call: TRBV6-5
j_call: TRBJ2-1

cdr3_aa: CASSFRDLAKNIQYF
cdr3_length: 15
v_call: TRBV5-6
j_call: TRBJ2-4

cdr3_aa: CASRETGGPETQYF
cdr3_length: 14
v_call: TRBV12-3/TRBV12-4
j_call: TRBJ2-5

cdr3_aa: CASSGPGTLSTDTQYF
cdr3_length: 16
v_call: TRBV21-1
j_call: TRBJ2-3

cdr3_aa: CATRGGYSNQPQHF
cdr3_length: 14
v_call: TRBV15
j_call: TRBJ1-5

cdr3_aa: CSVRPGQGYEQYF
cdr3_length: 13
v_call: TRBV29-1
j_call: TRBJ2-7

cdr3_aa: CASSRLAGNNEQFF
cdr3_length: 14
v_call: TRBV25-1
j_call: TRBJ2-1

cdr3_aa: CSVFVQSSEKLFF
cdr3_length: 13
v_call: TRBV29-1
j_call: TRBJ1-4

cdr3_aa: CASSYGRVATNEKLFF
cdr3_length: 16
v_call: TRBV6-5
j_call: TRBJ1-4

cdr3_aa: CASSQDQGGPQHF
cdr3_length: 13
v_call: TRBV14
j_call: TRBJ1-5

cdr3_aa: CATRADSYEQYF
cdr3_length: 12
v_call: TRBV24-1
j_call: TRBJ2-7

cdr3_aa: CSVWDYPGTDTQYF
cdr3_length: 14
v_call: TRBV29-1
j_call: TRBJ2-3

cdr3_aa: CATSDGGLSGGEGAYNEQFF
cdr3_length: 20
v_call: TRBV24-1
j_call: TRBJ2-1

cdr3_aa: CASSLSPTGPSYNEQFF
cdr3_length: 17
v_call: TRBV27
j_call: TRBJ2-1

cdr3_aa: CASSLPQFTGELFF
cdr3_length: 14
v_call: TRBV28
j_call: TRBJ2-2

cdr3_aa: CASRARGSGYNEQFF
cdr3_length: 15
v_call: TRBV6-2/TRBV6-3
j_call: TRBJ2-1

cdr3_aa: CSELPGLGEQFF
cdr3_length: 12
v_call: TRBV20-1
j_call: TRBJ2-1

cdr3_aa: CAGGTSYNEQFF
cdr3_length: 12
v_call: TRBV7-8
j_call: TRBJ2-1

cdr3_aa: CASSPPGQPQHF
cdr3_length: 12
v_call: TRBV25-1
j_call: TRBJ1-5

cdr3_aa: CASSDPLDSSYEQYF
cdr3_length: 15
v_call: TRBV25-1
j_call: TRBJ2-7

cdr3_aa: CASSPSLASGVYNEQFF
cdr3_length: 17
v_call: TRBV7-9
j_call: TRBJ2-1

cdr3_aa: CAISRTSGVGETQYF
cdr3_length: 15
v_call: TRBV10-3
j_call: TRBJ2-5

cdr3_aa: CASSQDRRGRSQPQHF
cdr3_length: 16
v_call: TRBV3-1
j_call: TRBJ1-5

cdr3_aa: CASSTLATNYEQFF
cdr3_length: 14
v_call: TRBV14
j_call: TRBJ2-1

cdr3_aa: CASSYMRQSNQPQHF
cdr3_length: 15
v_call: TRBV6-5
j_call: TRBJ1-5

cdr3_aa: CASSFSWTPTGELFF
cdr3_length: 15
v_call: TRBV27
j_call: TRBJ2-2

cdr3_aa: CASSYYREGQETQYF
cdr3_length: 15
v_call: TRBV6-2/TRBV6-3
j_call: TRBJ2-5

cdr3_aa: CASSGPGTAYF
cdr3_length: 11
v_call: TRBV5-6
j_call: TRBJ2-7

cdr3_aa: CATSDSTGVFDEQFF
cdr3_length: 15
v_call: TRBV24-1
j_call: TRBJ2-1

cdr3_aa: CASSLTGAYEQNF
cdr3_length: 13
v_call: TRBV27
j_call: TRBJ2-7

cdr3_aa: CASSFLTGLAGDTFF
cdr3_length: 15
v_call: TRBV12-3/TRBV12-4
j_call: TRBJ2-1

cdr3_aa: CASSFQGISGNTIYF
cdr3_length: 15
v_call: TRBV7-2
j_call: TRBJ1-3

cdr3_aa: CASSDRTSGRPNTQYF
cdr3_length: 16
v_call: TRBV28
j_call: TRBJ2-3

cdr3_aa: CASSPDSYNSPLHF
cdr3_length: 14
v_call: TRBV18
j_call: TRBJ1-6

cdr3_aa: CASSRWGQGKNTEAFF
cdr3_length: 16
v_call: TRBV7-3
j_call: TRBJ1-1

cdr3_aa: CASSSTGITEAFF
cdr3_length: 13
v_call: TRBV12-3/TRBV12-4
j_call: TRBJ1-1